This is a list of T cell receptor beta chains from one sample in a study of OX40 agonist ivuxolimab in advanced cancers. The method was immunoSEQ multiplex PCR; TCRdb's version includes in-frame clones alone and lacks a portion of them. The sample yields some 45,000 clones, almost 80% seen once. The sample was CD4+ or CD8+ T cells sorted from blood, taken in a trial of the OX40 agonist ivuxolimab. These receptor sequences come from an adult with an advanced solid tumor such as melanoma, head and neck, liver or kidney cancer. CDR3s include the opening cysteine and the closing phenylalanine or tryptophan. The D gene is left open where the match is weak. Where a row states a size, it is once, few, many or the class of an expanded clone; other rows omit it.

D gene: .
clone size: .
J gene: TRBJ1-1
V gene: TRBV5-5
CDR3 protein: CASSPAGQGWDTEAFF
CDR3 DNA: TGTGCCAGCAGTCCGGCGGGGCAGGGCTGGGACACTGAAGCTTTCTTT

D gene: .
clone size: few
J gene: TRBJ1-5
V gene: TRBV29-1
CDR3 protein: CSVRDSNQPQHF
CDR3 DNA: TGCAGCGTCCGGGACAGCAATCAGCCCCAGCATTTT

D gene: .
clone size: .
J gene: TRBJ2-7
V gene: TRBV11-2
CDR3 protein: CASSLNLGPYEQYF
CDR3 DNA: TGTGCCAGCAGCTTAAACTTAGGTCCCTACGAGCAGTACTTC

D gene: .
clone size: .
J gene: TRBJ2-3
V gene: TRBV16
CDR3 protein: CASSQLFRGEDTQYF
CDR3 DNA: TGTGCCAGCAGCCAATTGTTCAGGGGAGAAGATACGCAGTATTTT

D gene: TRBD2
clone size: .
J gene: TRBJ2-1
V gene: TRBV7-2
CDR3 protein: CASSLVAGADNEQFF
CDR3 DNA: TGTGCCAGCAGCTTAGTAGCGGGAGCGGACAATGAGCAGTTCTTC

D gene: TRBD2
clone size: .
J gene: TRBJ2-2
V gene: TRBV7-2
CDR3 protein: CASSPRGLAGDAGELFF
CDR3 DNA: TGTGCCAGCAGCCCGAGGGGACTAGCGGGAGATGCCGGGGAGCTGTTTTTT

D gene: .
clone size: .
J gene: TRBJ2-2
V gene: TRBV11-2
CDR3 protein: CATQDGRNTGELFF
CDR3 DNA: TGTGCAACTCAGGACGGGAGGAACACCGGGGAGCTGTTTTTT

D gene: TRBD1
clone size: once
J gene: TRBJ1-1
V gene: TRBV2
CDR3 protein: CASNADRGYTEAFF
CDR3 DNA: TGTGCCAGCAATGCGGACAGGGGCTACACTGAAGCTTTCTTT

D gene: .
clone size: few
J gene: TRBJ2-3
V gene: TRBV7-9
CDR3 protein: CASSLDLEDTQYF
CDR3 DNA: TGTGCCAGCAGCTTAGATCTAGAAGATACGCAGTATTTT

D gene: TRBD2
clone size: few
J gene: TRBJ2-7
V gene: TRBV11-2
CDR3 protein: CASSYGTSGAAYEQYF
CDR3 DNA: TGTGCCAGCAGCTACGGGACTAGCGGAGCCGCCTACGAGCAGTACTTC

D gene: TRBD1
clone size: .
J gene: TRBJ1-4
V gene: TRBV27
CDR3 protein: CASSSSRDSEKLFF
CDR3 DNA: TGTGCCAGCAGTTCGTCCCGGGACAGCGAAAAACTGTTTTTT

D gene: .
clone size: .
J gene: TRBJ2-3
V gene: TRBV4-3
CDR3 protein: CASSQDTVTDTQYF
CDR3 DNA: TGCGCCAGCAGCCAAGACACGGTAACAGATACGCAGTATTTT

D gene: TRBD1
clone size: few
J gene: TRBJ1-2
V gene: TRBV18
CDR3 protein: CASSVTGTNYGYTF
CDR3 DNA: TGTGCCAGCTCAGTGACAGGGACAAACTATGGCTACACCTTC

D gene: .
clone size: .
J gene: TRBJ2-1
V gene: TRBV5-1
CDR3 protein: CASSWEIINEQFF
CDR3 DNA: TGCGCCAGCAGCTGGGAAATAATAAATGAGCAGTTCTTC

D gene: TRBD2
clone size: .
J gene: TRBJ2-7
V gene: TRBV30
CDR3 protein: CAWTSGSMVEQYF
CDR3 DNA: TGTGCCTGGACTAGCGGGAGTATGGTCGAGCAGTACTTC

D gene: .
clone size: .
J gene: TRBJ2-5
V gene: TRBV5-8
CDR3 protein: CASLGVRETQYF
CDR3 DNA: TGTGCCAGTCTGGGAGTTCGGGAGACCCAGTACTTC